What follows is one T cell receptor (beta chain) and its context. The specificity of this receptor is unknown. Per-base qualities were not stored, and no clone one base away is much larger. This specimen comes from a study of CD8 T cells in ankylosing spondylitis (TCRdb year 2017). Concerning the study at large: The study set out to find disease-linked TCR variants by profiling T cell receptor beta repertoires in ankylosing spondylitis patients and healthy donors. The full study cohort comprised about 24 ankylosing spondylitis patients and 85 to 120 healthy donors. Peripheral blood was sampled, and synovial fluid was also collected from ankylosing spondylitis patients. Paper-wide results and their limitations: Some motif variants were previously reported in synovial fluid and blood of reactive arthritis patients, suggesting common disease-initiation mechanisms. A TCR beta motif of roughly 8 highly homologous amino acid variants appeared characteristic of blood from ankylosing spondylitis patients. The disease-linked clones were reported as significantly enriched in matched synovial fluid samples from ankylosing spondylitis patients. In peripheral blood, the disease-linked clones were found at relatively low frequencies and had a CD8+ phenotype.

Sequenced on an Illumina HiSeq 2500. Quantitative 5'-RACE with molecular barcodes was the method used to prepare the TCR beta libraries. In the original analysis: A new computational method, built on a probabilistic model of VDJ rearrangement, was used to identify disease-linked TCR variants. The raw public reads went through TCRdb reprocessing: fastp at Q25, MiXCR clone calling, in-frame beta chains kept. Rows with one shared CDR3 protein collapse into an entry with the most common genes and DNA. These V and J calls are TCRdb output, not the study's own analysis. The sample table holds about 160,000 distinct CDR3 sequences, of which 9.8% were seen once. More than 13% of the sample belongs to the ten largest clones. Trimming costs V 0 bases and J 5 bases, and their ends lie 11 bases apart. Sequences SGHDN (CDR1) and FVKESK (CDR2) are obtained from the germline V gene. The CDR3 runs 14 residues from the cysteine to the phenylalanine. Only the CDR3 portion is preserved as DNA: 42 bases, with reading frame beginning at the first base.

The rearrangement combines TRBV14 with TRBJ2-7, with the D gene possibly TRBD1 or TRBD2, each one fitting 5 bases. This clonotype originated in a female donor with ankylosing spondylitis or in good health (not recorded which). The sample consisted of blood, either unsorted or a sorted T cell fraction (not recorded which). Here the CDR3 is given as CASSQDRGGNEQYF. The nucleotide sequence is given as TGTGCCAGCAGCCAAGATCGTGGGGGTAACGAGCAGTACTTC.